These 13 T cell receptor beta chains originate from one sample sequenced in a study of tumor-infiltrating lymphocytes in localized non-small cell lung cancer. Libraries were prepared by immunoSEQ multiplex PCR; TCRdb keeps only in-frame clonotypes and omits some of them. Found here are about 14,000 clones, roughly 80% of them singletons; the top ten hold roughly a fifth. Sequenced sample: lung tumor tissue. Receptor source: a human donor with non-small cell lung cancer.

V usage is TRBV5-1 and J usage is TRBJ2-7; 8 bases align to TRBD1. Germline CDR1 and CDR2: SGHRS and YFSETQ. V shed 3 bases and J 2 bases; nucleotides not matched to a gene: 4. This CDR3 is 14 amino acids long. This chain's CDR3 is CASSYGTGAYEQYF. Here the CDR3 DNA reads TGCGCCAGCAGCTACGGGACAGGTGCCTACGAGCAGTACTTC. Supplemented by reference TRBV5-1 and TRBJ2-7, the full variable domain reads KAGVTQTPRYLIKTRGQQVTLSCSPISGHRSVSWYQQTPGQGLQFLFEYFSETQRNKGNFPGRFSGRQFSNSRSEMNVSTLELGDSALYLCASSYGTGAYEQYFGPGTRLTVT.

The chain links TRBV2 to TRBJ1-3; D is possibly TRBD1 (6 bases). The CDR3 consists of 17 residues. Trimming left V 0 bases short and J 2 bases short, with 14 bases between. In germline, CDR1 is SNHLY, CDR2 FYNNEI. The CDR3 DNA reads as TGTGCCAGCAGTGAAGCTTTCACAGGGTCTACTGGAAACACCATATATTTT. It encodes CASSEAFTGSTGNTIYF. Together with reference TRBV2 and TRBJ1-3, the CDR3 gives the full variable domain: EPEVTQTPSHQVTQMGQEVILRCVPISNHLYFYWYRQILGQKVEFLVSFYNNEISEKSEIFDDQFSVERPDGSNFTLKIRSTKLEDSAMYFCASSEAFTGSTGNTIYFGEGSWLTVV.

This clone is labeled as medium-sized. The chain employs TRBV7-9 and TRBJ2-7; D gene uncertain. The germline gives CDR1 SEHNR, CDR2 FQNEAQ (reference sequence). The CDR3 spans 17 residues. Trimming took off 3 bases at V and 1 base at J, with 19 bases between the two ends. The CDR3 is CASSFPRTLLESYEQYF. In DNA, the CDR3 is TGTGCCAGCAGCTTTCCCAGGACGCTCCTCGAATCCTACGAGCAGTACTTC. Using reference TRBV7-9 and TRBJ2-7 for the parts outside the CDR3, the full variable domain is DTGVSQNPRHKITKRGQNVTFRCDPISEHNRLYWYRQTLGQGPEFLTYFQNEAQLEKSRLLSDRFSAERPKGSFSTLEIQRTEQGDSAMYLCASSFPRTLLESYEQYFGPGTRLTVT.

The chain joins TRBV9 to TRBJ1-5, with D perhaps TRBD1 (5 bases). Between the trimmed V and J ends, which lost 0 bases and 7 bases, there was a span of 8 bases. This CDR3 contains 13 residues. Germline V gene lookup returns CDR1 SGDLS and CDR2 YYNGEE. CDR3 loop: CASSVGGRQPQHF. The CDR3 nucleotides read TGTGCCAGCAGCGTAGGGGGGAGGCAGCCCCAGCATTTT.

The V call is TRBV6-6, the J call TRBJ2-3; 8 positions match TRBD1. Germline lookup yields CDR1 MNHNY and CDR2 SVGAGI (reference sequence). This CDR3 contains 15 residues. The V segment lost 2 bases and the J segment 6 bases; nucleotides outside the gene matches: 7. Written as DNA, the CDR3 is TGTGCCAGCAGTTACACGGCAGGGGGCTTGGATACGCAGTATTTT. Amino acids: CASSYTAGGLDTQYF.

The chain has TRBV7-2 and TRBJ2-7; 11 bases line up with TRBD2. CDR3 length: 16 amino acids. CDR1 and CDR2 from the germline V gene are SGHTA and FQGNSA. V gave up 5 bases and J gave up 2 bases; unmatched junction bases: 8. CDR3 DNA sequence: TGTGCCAGCAGCCCCGCAGGACTAGCGGGTGCCTACGAGCAGTACTTC. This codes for CASSPAGLAGAYEQYF.

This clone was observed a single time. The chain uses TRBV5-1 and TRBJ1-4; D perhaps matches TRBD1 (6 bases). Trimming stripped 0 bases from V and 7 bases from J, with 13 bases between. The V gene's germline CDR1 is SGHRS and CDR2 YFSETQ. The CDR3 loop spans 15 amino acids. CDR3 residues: CASSLDGTQSEKLFF. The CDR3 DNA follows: TGCGCCAGCAGCTTGGATGGGACACAGAGTGAAAAACTGTTTTTT. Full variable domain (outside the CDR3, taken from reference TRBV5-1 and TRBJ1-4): KAGVTQTPRYLIKTRGQQVTLSCSPISGHRSVSWYQQTPGQGLQFLFEYFSETQRNKGNFPGRFSGRQFSNSRSEMNVSTLELGDSALYLCASSLDGTQSEKLFFGSGTQLSVL.

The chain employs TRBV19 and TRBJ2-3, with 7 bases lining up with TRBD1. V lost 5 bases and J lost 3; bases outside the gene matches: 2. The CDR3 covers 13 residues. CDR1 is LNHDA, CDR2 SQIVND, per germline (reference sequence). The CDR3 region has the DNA TGTGCCAGTAGTCCGGGACAGACAGATACGCAGTATTTT. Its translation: CASSPGQTDTQYF. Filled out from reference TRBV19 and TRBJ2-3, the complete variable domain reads DGGITQSPKYLFRKEGQNVTLSCEQNLNHDAMYWYRQDPGQGLRLIYYSQIVNDFQKGDIAEGYSVSREKKESFPLTVTSAQKNPTAFYLCASSPGQTDTQYFGPGTRLTVL.

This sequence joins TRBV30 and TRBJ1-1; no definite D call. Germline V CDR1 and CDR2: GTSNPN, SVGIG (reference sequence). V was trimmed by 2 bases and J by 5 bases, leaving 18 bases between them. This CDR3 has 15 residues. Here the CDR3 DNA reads TGTGCCTGGAGTCCTTATGTGGCCGAGCAGACTGAAGCTTTCTTT. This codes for CAWSPYVAEQTEAFF.

Here the CDR3 DNA reads TGTGCCAGCAGTTCTTCCCCCTCGACACATCCCTACGAGCAGTACTTC. This translates into CASSSSPSTHPYEQYF. The chain is built from TRBV28 and TRBJ2-7; D uncertain. CDR1 MDHEN and CDR2 SYDVKM come from the germline V gene. This CDR3 is built from 16 residues. V was clipped by 4 bases and J by 2 bases, with 18 bases between them.

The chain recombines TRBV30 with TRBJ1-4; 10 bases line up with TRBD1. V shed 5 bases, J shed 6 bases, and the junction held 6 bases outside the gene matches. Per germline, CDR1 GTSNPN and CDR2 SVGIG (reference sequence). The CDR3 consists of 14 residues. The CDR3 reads CAWQTGTGDEKLFF. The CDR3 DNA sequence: TGTGCCTGGCAAACCGGGACAGGGGATGAAAAACTGTTTTTT.

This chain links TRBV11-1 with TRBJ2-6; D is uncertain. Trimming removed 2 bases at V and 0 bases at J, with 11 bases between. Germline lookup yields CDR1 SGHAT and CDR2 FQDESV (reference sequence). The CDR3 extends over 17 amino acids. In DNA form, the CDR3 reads TGTGCCAGCAGCTTATTGGGAAGGGCCTCTGGGGCCAACGTCCTGACTTTC. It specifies CASSLLGRASGANVLTF.

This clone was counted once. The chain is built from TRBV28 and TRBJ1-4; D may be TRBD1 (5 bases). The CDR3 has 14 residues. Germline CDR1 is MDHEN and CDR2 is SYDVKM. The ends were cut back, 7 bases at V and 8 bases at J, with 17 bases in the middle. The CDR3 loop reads CASILGGDGEKLFF. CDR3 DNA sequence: TGTGCCAGCATACTGGGGGGGGACGGGGAAAAACTGTTTTTT.